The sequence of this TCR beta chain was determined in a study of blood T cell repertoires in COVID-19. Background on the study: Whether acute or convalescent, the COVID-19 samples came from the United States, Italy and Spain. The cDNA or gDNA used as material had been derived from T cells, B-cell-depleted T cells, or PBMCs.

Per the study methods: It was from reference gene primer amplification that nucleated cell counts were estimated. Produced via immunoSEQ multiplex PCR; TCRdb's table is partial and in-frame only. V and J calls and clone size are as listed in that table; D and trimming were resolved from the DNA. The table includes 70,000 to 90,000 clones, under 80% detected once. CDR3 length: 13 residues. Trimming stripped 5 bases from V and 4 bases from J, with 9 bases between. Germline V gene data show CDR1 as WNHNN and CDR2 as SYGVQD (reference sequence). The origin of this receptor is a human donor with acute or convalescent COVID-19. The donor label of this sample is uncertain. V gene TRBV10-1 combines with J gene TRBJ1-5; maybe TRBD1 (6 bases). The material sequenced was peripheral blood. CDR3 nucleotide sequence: TGCGCCAGCAGTCCTCAGGGGAATCAGCCCCAGCATTTT. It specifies CASSPQGNQPQHF.